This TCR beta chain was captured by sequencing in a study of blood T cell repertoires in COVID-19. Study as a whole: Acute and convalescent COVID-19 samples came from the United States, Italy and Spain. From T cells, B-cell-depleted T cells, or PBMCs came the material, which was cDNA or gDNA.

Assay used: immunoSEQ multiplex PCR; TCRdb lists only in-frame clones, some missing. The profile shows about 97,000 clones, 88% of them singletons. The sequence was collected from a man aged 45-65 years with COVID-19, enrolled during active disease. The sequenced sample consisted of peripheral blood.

CDR3 sequence reads: CASTGGHTDTQYF. Written as DNA, the CDR3 is TGTGCCAGCACGGGGGGGCACACAGATACGCAGTATTTT. V gene TRBV9 combines with J gene TRBJ2-3; 8 bases align to TRBD2. The CDR3 extends over 13 amino acids. Germline V gene lookup returns CDR1 SGDLS and CDR2 YYNGEE. Trimming took 6 bases from V and 2 from J; bases not matched to a gene: 2.